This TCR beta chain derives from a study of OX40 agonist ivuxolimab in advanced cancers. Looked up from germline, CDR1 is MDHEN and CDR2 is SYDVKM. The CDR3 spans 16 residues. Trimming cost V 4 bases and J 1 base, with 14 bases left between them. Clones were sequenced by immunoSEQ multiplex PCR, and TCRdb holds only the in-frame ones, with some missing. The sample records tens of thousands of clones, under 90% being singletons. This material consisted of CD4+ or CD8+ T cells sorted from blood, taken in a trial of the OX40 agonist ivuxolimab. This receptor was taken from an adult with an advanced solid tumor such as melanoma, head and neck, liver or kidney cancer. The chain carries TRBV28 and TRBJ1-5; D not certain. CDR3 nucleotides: TGTGCCAGCAGTTCCTCGGACGGAGTGAGCAATCAGCCCCAGCATTTT. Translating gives CASSSSDGVSNQPQHF.